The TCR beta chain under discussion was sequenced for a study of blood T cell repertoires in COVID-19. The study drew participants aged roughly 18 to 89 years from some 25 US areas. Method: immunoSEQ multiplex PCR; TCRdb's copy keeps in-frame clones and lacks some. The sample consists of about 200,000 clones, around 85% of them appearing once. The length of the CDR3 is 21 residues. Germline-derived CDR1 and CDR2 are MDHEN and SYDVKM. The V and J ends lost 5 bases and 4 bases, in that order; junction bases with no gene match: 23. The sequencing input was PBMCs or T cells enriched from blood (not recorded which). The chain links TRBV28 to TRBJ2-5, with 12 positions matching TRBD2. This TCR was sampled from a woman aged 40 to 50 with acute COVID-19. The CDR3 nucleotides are TGTGCCAGCAGTCTATCCTATTTAAGGGCGACTAGCGGGAGTGTATTAGAGACCCAGTACTTC. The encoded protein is CASSLSYLRATSGSVLETQYF. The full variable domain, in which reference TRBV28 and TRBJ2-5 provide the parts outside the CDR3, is DVKVTQSSRYLVKRTGEKVFLECVQDMDHENMFWYRQDPGLGLRLIYFSYDVKMKEKGDIPEGYSVSREKKERFSLILESASTNQTSMYLCASSLSYLRATSGSVLETQYFGPGTRLLVL.